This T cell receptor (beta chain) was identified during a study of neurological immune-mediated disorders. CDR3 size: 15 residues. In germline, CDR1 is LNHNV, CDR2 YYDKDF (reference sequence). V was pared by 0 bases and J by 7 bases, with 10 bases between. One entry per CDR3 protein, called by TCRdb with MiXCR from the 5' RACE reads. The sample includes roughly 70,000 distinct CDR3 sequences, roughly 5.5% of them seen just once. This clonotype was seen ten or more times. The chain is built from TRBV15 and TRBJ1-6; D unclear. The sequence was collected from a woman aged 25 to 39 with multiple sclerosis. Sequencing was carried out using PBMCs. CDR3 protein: CATSRETGANSPLHF. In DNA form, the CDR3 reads TGTGCCACCAGCAGAGAGACGGGTGCAAATTCACCCCTCCACTTT. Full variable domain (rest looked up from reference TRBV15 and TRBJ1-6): DAMVIQNPRYQVTQFGKPVTLSCSQTLNHNVMYWYQQKSSQAPKLLFHYYDKDFNNEADTPDNFQSRRPNTSFCFLDIRSPGLGDTAMYLCATSRETGANSPLHFGNGTRLTVT.